These T cell receptor beta chains were read from a single sample in a study of memory CD4+ T cells and cytomegalovirus serostatus. Using immunoSEQ multiplex PCR, the repertoire was profiled, and TCRdb retains in-frame clones only, with some absent. The data show approximately 60,000 clones, about 80% seen once. Sequenced material: memory CD4+ T cells from blood. The receptors were sampled from an adult in good health and CMV-seropositive. Each CDR3 is given with its conserved first and last residue. The order of the fields is V gene, CDR3 length, J gene, clone size, D gene, CDR3 protein, CDR3 DNA. The D gene is left open where the match is weak. The listing skips clone size in some rows; elsewhere it reads once, few, many or a size class.

TRBV18	14	TRBJ2-1	.	TRBD2	CASSPVGGYNEQFF	TGTGCCAGCTCACCGGTCGGGGGGTACAATGAGCAGTTCTTC
TRBV11-2	14	TRBJ2-3	.	.	CASKRGGRGDTQYF	TGTGCCAGCAAAAGGGGAGGACGGGGAGATACGCAGTATTTT
TRBV6-6	15	TRBJ2-5	once	.	CASRKGEGGQETQYF	TGTGCCAGCAGGAAGGGGGAAGGGGGCCAAGAGACCCAGTACTTC
TRBV11-2	15	TRBJ2-4	.	TRBD2	CASSPGGGLKNIQYF	TGTGCCAGCAGCCCGGGAGGGGGTCTCAAAAACATTCAGTACTTC
TRBV5-1	15	TRBJ2-7	.	.	CASSFLSGASYEQYF	TGCGCCAGCAGCTTCTTATCAGGGGCGTCCTACGAGCAGTACTTC
TRBV28	15	TRBJ2-7	.	.	CASRPGRLNSYEQYF	TGTGCCAGCAGACCTGGACGGCTGAACTCCTACGAGCAGTACTTC
TRBV7-2	13	TRBJ2-3	.	.	CASSEPGTDTQYF	TGTGCCAGCAGCGAACCGGGCACAGATACGCAGTATTTT
TRBV2	12	TRBJ2-2	.	TRBD2	CASAGGTGELFF	TGTGCCAGTGCGGGGGGCACCGGGGAGCTGTTTTTT
TRBV2	14	TRBJ1-1	.	.	CASSDLVVNTEAFF	TGTGCCAGCAGTGACTTGGTCGTGAACACTGAAGCTTTCTTT
TRBV30	13	TRBJ1-5	few	.	CAWSVLENQPQHF	TGTGCCTGGAGTGTACTGGAGAATCAGCCCCAGCATTTT
TRBV9	13	TRBJ1-1	medium-sized	.	CASSPRGRDEAFF	TGTGCCAGCAGCCCCCGGGGGAGGGATGAAGCTTTCTTT
TRBV29-1	11	TRBJ1-1	.	TRBD1	CSGTWDRQTFF	TGCAGCGGAACTTGGGACAGGCAGACTTTCTTT
TRBV5-4	16	TRBJ2-4	.	.	CASSLYAPGAKNIQYF	TGTGCCAGCAGCTTGTATGCCCCAGGGGCCAAAAACATTCAGTACTTC
TRBV29-1	13	TRBJ1-5	.	.	CSVGEGGNQPQHF	TGCAGCGTTGGGGAAGGGGGAAATCAGCCCCAGCATTTT
TRBV11-3	14	TRBJ1-3	.	.	CASSPRWAGNTIYF	TGTGCCAGCAGCCCAAGGTGGGCTGGAAACACCATATATTTT
TRBV9	15	TRBJ2-2	.	.	CASSPTAQNTGELFF	TGTGCCAGCAGCCCCACGGCGCAGAACACCGGGGAGCTGTTTTTT
TRBV30	15	TRBJ1-5	once	TRBD1	CAWSGQGRSNQPQHF	TGTGCCTGGAGTGGACAGGGGAGGAGCAATCAGCCCCAGCATTTT
TRBV30	12	TRBJ1-1	few	.	CAWRPSSGVAFF	TGTGCCTGGAGGCCCTCGTCAGGGGTGGCTTTCTTT
TRBV19	13	TRBJ2-1	.	TRBD2	CASRLAGTDEQFF	TGTGCCAGTAGACTAGCGGGAACCGATGAGCAGTTCTTC
TRBV7-7	13	TRBJ1-1	.	.	CASSVDMNTEAFF	TGTGCCAGCAGCGTCGACATGAACACTGAAGCTTTCTTT
TRBV30	16	TRBJ2-5	.	TRBD2	CAWTAGLARPTETQYF	TGTGCCTGGACCGCGGGACTAGCTAGACCCACGGAGACCCAGTACTTC
TRBV2	12	TRBJ1-2	.	.	CASGGRNYGYTF	TGTGCCAGCGGTGGCAGAAACTATGGCTACACCTTC
TRBV6-1	13	TRBJ2-6	few	.	CASSVSGANVLTF	TGTGCCAGCAGTGTGTCTGGGGCCAACGTCCTGACTTTC
TRBV9	18	TRBJ2-2	.	TRBD2	CASSVGLAGASNTGELFF	TGTGCCAGCAGCGTAGGGCTAGCGGGAGCCTCGAACACCGGGGAGCTGTTTTTT
TRBV30	13	TRBJ1-2	.	.	CAWGASANYGYTF	TGTGCCTGGGGGGCTTCCGCTAACTATGGCTACACCTTC
TRBV6-5	16	TRBJ2-1	.	.	CASSFPGGSSYNEQFF	TGTGCCAGCAGTTTCCCAGGGGGGAGCTCCTACAATGAGCAGTTCTTC
TRBV7-2	16	TRBJ2-3	.	TRBD2	CASSHRTRISADTQYF	TGTGCCAGCAGCCACCGGACTAGAATTTCGGCAGATACGCAGTATTTT
TRBV6-1	14	TRBJ2-1	.	TRBD2	CASSTGTRGSEQFF	TGTGCCAGCAGTACCGGGACTAGGGGTAGTGAGCAGTTCTTC
TRBV7-2	14	TRBJ1-2	.	.	CASSIGGPAEGYTF	TGTGCCAGCAGCATCGGGGGACCGGCGGAGGGCTACACCTTC
TRBV16	17	TRBJ2-5	.	TRBD1	CASSQYYPGQGKETQYF	TGTGCCAGCAGCCAGTACTACCCGGGACAGGGGAAAGAGACCCAGTACTTC
TRBV2	14	TRBJ2-5	.	TRBD2	CASEVASGQETQYF	TGTGCCAGCGAGGTGGCTAGCGGGCAAGAGACCCAGTACTTC
TRBV10-3	15	TRBJ2-1	.	TRBD2	CAISGSLAGVNEQFF	TGTGCCATCAGTGGGTCGCTAGCGGGAGTCAATGAGCAGTTCTTC
TRBV7-2	15	TRBJ2-2	.	.	CASSLDGGPPGELFF	TGTGCCAGCAGCTTAGACGGGGGTCCTCCCGGGGAGCTGTTTTTT
TRBV30	14	TRBJ1-5	.	.	CAWSKGTSNQPQHF	TGTGCCTGGAGTAAGGGGACAAGCAATCAGCCCCAGCATTTT
TRBV28	13	TRBJ1-2	.	.	CASLAQANYGYTF	TGTGCCAGCTTGGCTCAAGCTAACTATGGCTACACCTTC
TRBV6-1	15	TRBJ1-5	.	TRBD1	CATRLFPGGGQPQHF	TGTGCCACCCGCCTGTTTCCAGGGGGCGGTCAGCCCCAGCATTTT
TRBV4-3	14	TRBJ2-7	.	TRBD1	CASSQEDRGLEQYF	TGCGCCAGCAGCCAGGAGGACAGGGGGCTCGAGCAGTACTTC
TRBV19	11	TRBJ2-7	.	TRBD2	CASNRGDEQYF	TGTGCCAGTAACCGGGGGGACGAGCAGTACTTC
TRBV20-1	9	TRBJ1-2	.	.	CSVPGGYTF	TGCAGTGTACCGGGTGGCTACACCTTC
TRBV19	15	TRBJ2-1	.	TRBD1	CASSISSGTVNEQFF	TGTGCCAGTAGTATTTCCTCCGGGACAGTCAATGAGCAGTTCTTC
TRBV29-1	11	TRBJ1-1	.	.	CSGNRNTEAFF	TGCAGCGGTAACAGGAACACTGAAGCTTTCTTT
TRBV28	13	TRBJ1-2	once	.	CASSLPGTLGYTF	TGTGCCAGCAGTTTACCGGGAACTTTGGGCTACACCTTC
TRBV29-1	14	TRBJ2-3	once	TRBD1	CSIRQGLRTDTQYF	TGCAGCATTCGACAGGGCCTACGCACAGATACGCAGTATTTT
TRBV6-5	12	TRBJ1-1	.	.	CASSYSGGGAFF	TGTGCCAGCAGTTACTCGGGCGGGGGAGCTTTCTTT
TRBV5-8	14	TRBJ2-2	.	.	CASSSSLNTGELFF	TGTGCCAGCAGCTCTTCACTTAACACCGGGGAGCTGTTTTTT
TRBV19	16	TRBJ2-7	.	TRBD1	CASRPTPTGGRYEQYF	TGTGCCAGTAGACCCACCCCGACAGGGGGCAGGTACGAGCAGTACTTC
TRBV11-3	18	TRBJ2-1	.	TRBD2	CASSLEGAGTSGTNEQFF	TGTGCCAGCAGCTTAGAAGGGGCCGGGACTAGCGGGACTAATGAGCAGTTCTTC
TRBV6-6	14	TRBJ2-1	few	TRBD2	CASSYYGRGDEQFF	TGTGCCAGCAGTTACTACGGGAGGGGGGATGAGCAGTTCTTC
TRBV11-3	11	TRBJ1-2	.	TRBD1	CAIQTGDGYTF	TGTGCCATCCAAACAGGGGACGGCTACACCTTC